This T cell receptor beta chain derives from a study of blood T cell repertoires in COVID-19. For the study at large: Acute and convalescent COVID-19 specimens originated in the United States, Italy and Spain. From T cells, B-cell-depleted T cells, or PBMCs came the material, which was cDNA or gDNA.

V was clipped by 3 bases and J by 2 bases; unmatched bases: 1. The length of the CDR3 is 13 residues. As handled by the study authors: Estimates of nucleated cell counts were drawn from the amplification of reference gene primers. Profiled with immunoSEQ multiplex PCR; TCRdb holds only in-frame clones, not every one. V and J calls and clone size come straight from that table; D and trimming were deduced from the DNA. The sample carries around 140,000 clones, 80% to 90% recorded once. This clonotype originated in a man over 45 who had recovered from COVID-19. This chain joins TRBV12-3 or TRBV12-4 and TRBJ2-7; TRBD2 agrees at 7 bases. The specimen was peripheral blood. Here the CDR3 reads CASSFGRAYEQYF. In DNA, the CDR3 is TGTGCCAGCAGTTTTGGGAGGGCCTACGAGCAGTACTTC.